This T cell receptor (beta chain) is drawn from a study of T cells in Graves' hyperthyroidism and ophthalmopathy (dated by TCRdb to between 2018 and 2021). Broadly, across the study: Peripheral blood samples were taken at initial diagnosis, before any treatment was given. To identify distinguishing TCR V-J signatures, a discovery cohort of 100 or so patients was used, comprising roughly 45 with Graves' ophthalmopathy and 57 with stable Graves' hyperthyroidism. Whether ophthalmopathy could be predicted prospectively was tested in an independent validation cohort made up of about 20 hyperthyroidism patients plus 17 patients who later progressed to ophthalmopathy. The 100 or so discovery patients were randomly divided into training and test sets at a 7:3 ratio. In addition, the study compared T-cell repertoires in thyroid tissue and in blood from several Graves' hyperthyroidism patients. Once sampling was done, hyperthyroidism patients were given methimazole at a starting dose of 30 mg daily, whereas ophthalmopathy patients were given high-dose intravenous methylprednisolone. The paper describes TCR Vbeta CDR3 sequencing of 135 peripheral blood samples, made up of 40 to 45 ophthalmopathy patients, more than 70 hyperthyroidism patients and 17 progressor patients. On the study overall, not on this receptor specifically: Blood samples also contained most of the expanded thyroid clonotypes (frequency above 0.001), which suggests that blood repertoires may reflect thyroid immune responses. Sample size was not statistically predetermined, and blinding of investigators to group allocation was not performed. In validation, the model predicted progression to ophthalmopathy with roughly 70% sensitivity and 72% to 75% specificity, a median of approximately 6.7 months before onset. A 13 V-J signature model separated ophthalmopathy from stable hyperthyroidism, with about 88% sensitivity and about 81% specificity in cross-validation and 80%/75% in testing.

Ophthalmopathy patients had moderately to severely active disease, with a Clinical Activity Score of 3 or more, a NOSPECS grade of 4 or more, and a disease duration of less than 3 months. Patients with uncontrolled infections, other autoimmune diseases, pregnancy or lactation were excluded. Diagnoses were established on the basis of clinical symptoms, serum thyroxine and TRAb, thyroid ultrasound, and orbital computed tomography. PBMCs were isolated from more than 8 ml of fresh peripheral blood by Ficoll-Paque density gradient centrifugation. Trizol reagent was used to extract total RNA, and RNA quality was then checked on an Agilent 2100 Bioanalyzer. The table lists this clonotype with many counts. There is no known antigen for this receptor. Per-base qualities were not stored, and no clone one base away is much larger. Taken from the germline V gene, the CDR1 and CDR2 loops are ENHRY and SYGVKD. From its cysteine to its phenylalanine, the CDR3 spans 13 amino acids. Only CDR3 DNA is held: 39 bases, read in frame from base 1. V gives up 4 bases and J gives up 5 bases, and the segment between their germline ends measures 11 bases.

TCR beta CDR3 regions were amplified from RNA transcripts. The first round of RT-PCR for the TCR CDR3 was performed with the HTBI primer set and the Qiagen OneStep RT-PCR kit. Libraries were constructed in a second round of multiplex PCR, after which size selection and purification were carried out. The libraries were sequenced on an Illumina HiSeq2000 using paired-end 100 bp reads. Per the source publication's procedure: SOAPnuke was used to process the raw data, throwing out any read that contained adapters or uncalled bases, had a mean Phred below 15, or lacked an exact constant-primer or identifier match. High-quality paired reads were merged with COPE v1.2.5, and unique nucleotide sequences were defined as clonotypes. Clonotypes were aligned to IMGT TRBV, TRBD and TRBJ reference segments using MiTCR v1.1. Analysis was restricted to V-J combinations with a frequency above 0.0001, which covered roughly 99% of repertoires. A TCS score was defined as the ratio between F50 (clonal expansion) and ExV (chaos), using BLOSUM62-based TCRdist between CDR3 peptides within each V-J. Welch's t-statistics and random forest reduced 500 to 650 V-J features to 10 to 15, which were used in a naive Bayes classifier (R e1071). The public sequencing data were trimmed at Q25 with fastp and processed into clonotypes with MiXCR by TCRdb, which kept only in-frame beta chains. CDR3 protein duplicates are merged, each entry listing the most common genes and DNA. TCRdb, not the authors, supplied the V and J calls. The sample contains 640,000 or so distinct CDR3 sequences, 13% to 15% of them found a single time. About 7% of the sample goes to the ten largest clones.

The sequence links TRBV10-3 to TRBJ1-1; the D gene is perhaps TRBD1, on 5 matching bases. What was sequenced was blood. The source of this sequence is a woman under 30 with Graves' ophthalmopathy. The DNA reads TGTGCCATCAGTGTAACTGAGGGGACTGAAGCTTTCTTT. Its translation is CAISVTEGTEAFF.